This T cell receptor (beta chain) came from a study of memory CD4+ T cells and cytomegalovirus serostatus. The wider study: Of the healthy Belgian adults, several were CMV seropositive and 24 seronegative.

The sort gate was single viable CD3+CD4+CD8-CD45RO+ cells for memory CD4+ T cells. V was pared by 0 bases and J by 4 bases, with 7 bases between. The CDR3 has 14 residues. CDR1 MNHNY and CDR2 SVGAGI come from the germline V gene (reference sequence). There are a few counts of this clone. TCRdb's copy holds only in-frame clones and misses some; the assay was immunoSEQ multiplex PCR. The sample lists more than 35,000 clones, around 80% seen once, with approximately 5.7% in the top ten. The receptor was derived from an adult in good health and CMV-seropositive. The chain recombines TRBV6-6 with TRBJ2-1; D is ambiguous. Material: memory CD4+ T cells from blood. The CDR3 reads CASSYSRVYNEQFF. CDR3 in DNA: TGTGCCAGCAGTTACTCGAGAGTTTACAATGAGCAGTTCTTC.